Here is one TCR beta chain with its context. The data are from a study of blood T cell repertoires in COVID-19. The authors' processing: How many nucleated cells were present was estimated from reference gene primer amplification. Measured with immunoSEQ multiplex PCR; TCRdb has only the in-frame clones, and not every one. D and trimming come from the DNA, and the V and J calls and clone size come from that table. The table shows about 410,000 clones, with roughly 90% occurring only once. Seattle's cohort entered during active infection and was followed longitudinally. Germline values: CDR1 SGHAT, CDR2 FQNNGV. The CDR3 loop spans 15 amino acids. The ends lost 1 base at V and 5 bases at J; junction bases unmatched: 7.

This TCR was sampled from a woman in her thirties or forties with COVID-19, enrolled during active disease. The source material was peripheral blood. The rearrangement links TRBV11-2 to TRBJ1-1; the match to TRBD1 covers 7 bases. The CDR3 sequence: CASSLGRGRRTEAFF. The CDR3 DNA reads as TGTGCCAGCAGCTTAGGAAGGGGGCGGAGGACTGAAGCTTTCTTT.